This paragraph covers one TCR beta chain sequence. The sample is drawn from a study of blood T cell repertoires in COVID-19. Sequencing used immunoSEQ multiplex PCR; TCRdb keeps in-frame clones, though not all of them. The sample has around 100,000 clones; almost 80% are singletons. The TCR sequence derives from a man between 65 and 79 years old with active or convalescent COVID-19. Sequenced: peripheral blood.

The CDR3 spells CASSPGQGREQYF. CDR3 DNA sequence: TGTGCCAGCAGCCCCGGACAGGGGCGCGAGCAGTACTTC. V and J are TRBV7-3 and TRBJ2-7, with 9 bases fitting TRBD1. The junction had 5 bases not matched to a gene; V was cut back by 5 bases and J by 6 bases. This CDR3 has 13 residues. Germline values: CDR1 SGHTA, CDR2 FQGTGA.